The 2 T cell receptor beta chains below all came from one sample that was sequenced in a study of PD-1 blockade in classical Hodgkin lymphoma. Exposure to brentuximab vedotin varied, and each patient had relapsed following autologous stem cell transplantation. Produced via immunoSEQ multiplex PCR; TCRdb's table is partial and in-frame only. The repertoire holds around 45,000 clones, with 88% as singletons. Sequences were derived from peripheral blood mononuclear cells (PBMCs), sampled at baseline. Receptor source: a human donor with classical Hodgkin lymphoma.

The chain has TRBV6-1 and TRBJ1-5; D gene ambiguous. Trimming stripped 8 bases from V and 0 bases from J, with 2 bases between. The CDR3 has 11 amino acids. CDR1 is MNHNS, CDR2 SASEGT, per germline. The CDR3 nucleotides read TGTGCCAGCGGTAGCAATCAGCCCCAGCATTTT. It specifies CASGSNQPQHF.

The chain joins TRBV4-1 to TRBJ2-2; D uncertain. The CDR3 totals 17 residues. The germline V gene has CDR1 MGHRA and CDR2 YSYEKL. The ends were cut back, 0 bases at V and 0 bases at J, with 11 bases in the middle. For the CDR3, the DNA is TGCGCCAGCAGCCAAGATTGGAGCCGAGCGAACACCGGGGAGCTGTTTTTT. It codes for CASSQDWSRANTGELFF.